The next 8 T cell receptor beta chains were all read from a single sample in a study of vaccination effects on CD4 cells after COVID-19. Sequencing was preceded by expansion of antigen-specific CD4+ T cells with viral peptide pools in the ViraFEST assay. After more than 8 days in culture, the CD4+ T cells were isolated. Vaccine recipients had no previous SARS-CoV-2 infection; their nucleocapsid antibodies were negative. Generated by immunoSEQ multiplex PCR, the TCRdb table keeps only in-frame clones and is missing some. The data show fewer than 40,000 clones, roughly 70% seen once. No antigen is known for these receptors. The sequencing here drew on CD4+ T cells from PBMCs cultured with SARS-CoV-2 spike peptides, taken before COVID-19 vaccination. The receptors originated from a human donor who received a COVID-19 vaccine.

The J gene is TRBJ1-2, the V gene TRBV10-3; 8 bases are shared with TRBD1. The V gene end was trimmed by 11 bases and the J gene end by 1 base; junction bases not matched to a gene: 6. This CDR3 region has 13 residues. The V gene's germline CDR1 is ENHRY and CDR2 SYGVKD. DNA for the CDR3: TGTGCCGCATTTGACAGGGGTAACTATGGCTACACCTTC. Amino acids: CAAFDRGNYGYTF.

The gene calls are TRBV19 and TRBJ2-1, with D unresolved. Trimming took 4 bases from V and 0 from J, leaving 10 bases between them. CDR3 length: 15 residues. Germline loops: CDR1 LNHDA, CDR2 SQIVND (reference sequence). CDR3 residues: CASSKQVGSYNEQFF. The CDR3 DNA follows: TGTGCCAGTAGTAAGCAGGTCGGCTCCTACAATGAGCAGTTCTTC.

V usage is TRBV7-2 and J usage is TRBJ2-7; 7 positions agree with TRBD2. Germline lookup yields CDR1 SGHTA and CDR2 FQGNSA. The CDR3 has 17 amino acids. Trimming cost V 1 base and J 0 bases; bases outside gene matches: 9. The CDR3: CASSLGGGSVSSYEQYF. CDR3 in DNA: TGTGCCAGCAGCTTAGGGGGCGGGAGCGTCAGCTCCTACGAGCAGTACTTC.

The gene calls are TRBV7-2 and TRBJ1-2; D not certain. This CDR3 has 13 amino acids. Germline-derived CDR1 and CDR2 are SGHTA and FQGNSA. Trimming left V 4 bases short and J 0 bases short, with 6 bases between. The CDR3: CASSSRSNYGYTF. In DNA form, the CDR3 reads TGTGCCAGCAGCTCAAGGTCTAACTATGGCTACACCTTC.

This rearrangement joins TRBV18 to TRBJ1-3; D remains unclear. The germline CDR1 and CDR2 sequences are KGHSH and LQKENI. The V end was cut by 6 bases, the J end by 0 bases, with 15 bases between. The CDR3 is 16 residues long. CDR3 sequence: CASSTGLANSGNTIYF. The CDR3 coding sequence is TGTGCCAGCTCCACCGGGCTCGCAAACTCTGGAAACACCATATATTTT.

The chain carries TRBV19 and TRBJ1-5; possibly TRBD1 for D (6 bases). Looked up from germline, CDR1 is LNHDA and CDR2 is SQIVND (reference sequence). This CDR3 comprises 14 residues. Trimming stripped 7 bases from V and 9 bases from J, with 19 bases between. For the CDR3, the DNA is TGTGCCAGTACCCCAGCAGGGGTGACGGGGCCCCAGCATTTT. Its protein is CASTPAGVTGPQHF. The variable domain in full, with the rest retrieved from reference TRBV19 and TRBJ1-5, is DGGITQSPKYLFRKEGQNVTLSCEQNLNHDAMYWYRQDPGQGLRLIYYSQIVNDFQKGDIAEGYSVSREKKESFPLTVTSAQKNPTAFYLCASTPAGVTGPQHFGDGTRLSIL.

The V gene is TRBV29-1, the J gene TRBJ1-4; D is undetermined. Trimming cost V 4 bases and J 7 bases, with 10 bases left between them. In germline, CDR1 is SQVTM, CDR2 ANQGSEA. The CDR3 runs 12 residues. CDR3 DNA: TGCAGCGTTGTGGACCGAAGTGAAAAACTGTTTTTT. This sequence encodes CSVVDRSEKLFF.

This clone was recorded a few times. The chain employs TRBV2 and TRBJ1-5; 7 bases are shared with TRBD1. The CDR3 totals 13 residues. V shed 11 bases and J 4 bases; nucleotides not matched to a gene: 8. Germline loops: CDR1 SNHLY, CDR2 FYNNEI. CDR3 in amino acids: CALGDRKNQPQHF. For the CDR3, the DNA is TGTGCCTTAGGGGACAGAAAAAATCAGCCCCAGCATTTT.